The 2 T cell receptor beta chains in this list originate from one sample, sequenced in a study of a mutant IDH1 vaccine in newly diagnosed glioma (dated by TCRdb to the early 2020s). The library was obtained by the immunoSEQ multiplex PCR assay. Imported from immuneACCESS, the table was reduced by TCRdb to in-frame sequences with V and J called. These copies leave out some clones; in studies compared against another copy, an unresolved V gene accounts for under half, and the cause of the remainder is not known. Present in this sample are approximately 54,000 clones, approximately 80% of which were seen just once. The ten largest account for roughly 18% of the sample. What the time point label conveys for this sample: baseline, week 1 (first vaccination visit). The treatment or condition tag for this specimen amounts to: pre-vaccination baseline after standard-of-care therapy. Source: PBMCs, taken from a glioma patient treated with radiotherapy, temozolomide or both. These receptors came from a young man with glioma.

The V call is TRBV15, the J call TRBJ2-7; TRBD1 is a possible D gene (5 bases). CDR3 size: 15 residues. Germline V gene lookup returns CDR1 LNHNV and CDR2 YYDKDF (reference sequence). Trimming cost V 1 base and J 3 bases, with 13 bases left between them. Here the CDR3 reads CATSRARQPIYEQYF. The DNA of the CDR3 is TGTGCCACCAGCAGAGCTCGACAGCCTATCTACGAGCAGTACTTC.

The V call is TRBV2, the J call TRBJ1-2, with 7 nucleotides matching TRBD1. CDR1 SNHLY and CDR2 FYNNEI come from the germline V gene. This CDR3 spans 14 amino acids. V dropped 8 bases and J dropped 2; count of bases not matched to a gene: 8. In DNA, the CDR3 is TGTGCCAGCTGCCGGGACAGACGCAACTATGGCTACACCTTC. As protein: CASCRDRRNYGYTF.